The clone carrying this T cell receptor (beta chain) came up many times. The data belong to a study of human T cells and chemical hapten exposure. TCRdb itself ran the 5' RACE reads through MiXCR, one entry per CDR3 protein. The data show approximately 150,000 distinct CDR3 sequences, with 4.1% seen just once and over 1.3% held by the top ten. In germline, CDR1 is DFQATT, CDR2 SNEGSKA (reference sequence). V lost 0 bases and J lost 5; bases outside the gene matches: 5. CDR3 size: 16 residues. Extraction of total RNA was performed on unfractionated whole blood. This rearrangement joins TRBV20-1 to TRBJ2-2; 11 bases fit TRBD1. The clonotype was recovered from a female donor in good health. The CDR3 nucleotides are TGCAGTGCTAGAGAACCGGGACAGGGGGAAACCGGGGAGCTGTTTTTT. Amino acid sequence: CSAREPGQGETGELFF.